What follows are 22 T cell receptor beta chains derived from one specimen sequenced in a study of cytomegalovirus exposure and HLA in healthy donors. Researchers ran the PCR with 60 Vbeta and 13 Jbeta primers. Here immunoSEQ multiplex PCR was the method, and the copy in TCRdb shows in-frame clones only, minus some. The data hold some 130,000 clones, with about 80% observed a single time. The sample taken for sequencing was PBMCs. These receptors were collected from a boy younger than 10 in good health and CMV-seronegative.

The chain combines TRBV7-9 with TRBJ2-7; TRBD1 agrees at 10 bases. Germline V gene sequence: CDR1 SEHNR, CDR2 FQNEAQ (reference sequence). CDR3 length equals 14 residues. The trim removed 1 base at V and 5 bases at J, leaving 2 bases unmatched. CDR3 in DNA: TGTGCCAGCAGCTTAGGGGGACAGGGGAACGAGCAGTACTTC. Amino acids: CASSLGGQGNEQYF. The complete variable domain, with remaining parts taken from reference TRBV7-9 and TRBJ2-7, reads DTGVSQNPRHKITKRGQNVTFRCDPISEHNRLYWYRQTLGQGPEFLTYFQNEAQLEKSRLLSDRFSAERPKGSFSTLEIQRTEQGDSAMYLCASSLGGQGNEQYFGPGTRLTVT.

The chain combines TRBV5-4 with TRBJ1-6; 9 bases are shared with TRBD1. This CDR3 comprises 16 residues. The V gene's germline CDR1 is SGHNT and CDR2 YYREEE (reference sequence). The V gene end was trimmed by 4 bases and the J gene end by 8 bases; junction bases not matched to a gene: 10. The CDR3 region is CASSDGGTGPYSPLHF. The DNA of the CDR3 is TGTGCCAGCAGCGACGGGGGGACAGGGCCTTATTCACCCCTCCACTTT.

V gene TRBV14 combines with J gene TRBJ2-7; 9 bases are shared with TRBD1. Germline-derived CDR1 and CDR2 are SGHDN and FVKESK. The CDR3 is 17 amino acids. V trimming: 4 bases; J trimming: 4 bases; junction bases outside the gene matches: 14. In DNA, the CDR3 is TGTGCCAGCAGCCGAGAATTACCGGGACAGGGAGGGTACGAGCAGTACTTC. Translation gives CASSRELPGQGGYEQYF.

V and J are TRBV27 and TRBJ2-5, with 13 bases lining up with TRBD2. Germline V gene lookup returns CDR1 MNHEY and CDR2 SMNVEV (reference sequence). This CDR3 region has 14 residues. The junction had 2 bases not matched to a gene; V was cut back by 8 bases and J by 2 bases. CDR3 nucleotide sequence: TGTGCCAGCTCGGGACTAGCGGGGCAAGAGACCCAGTACTTC. Translated, it gives CASSGLAGQETQYF.

The gene calls are TRBV6-5 and TRBJ1-2; 9 bases align to TRBD1. V was pared by 2 bases and J by 4 bases, with 8 bases of the junction left unmatched. Germline V lookup: CDR1 MNHEY, CDR2 SVGAGI. The CDR3 consists of 16 residues. The CDR3 DNA reads TGTGCCAGCAGTTACGGAGGACAGGGGCCCTTCTATGGCTACACCTTC. Protein sequence: CASSYGGQGPFYGYTF.

This rearrangement joins TRBV5-1 to TRBJ1-2, with 8 bases matching TRBD1. CDR1 SGHRS and CDR2 YFSETQ come from the germline V gene. Trimming at V came to 3 bases and at J to 5 bases, leaving 3 bases not matched to a gene. This CDR3 is built from 13 residues. The CDR3 spells CASSSTGVYGYTF. The CDR3 coding sequence is TGCGCCAGCAGCTCGACAGGGGTTTATGGCTACACCTTC.

This chain links TRBV2 with TRBJ1-3; 7 positions agree with TRBD1. This CDR3 region has 15 residues. V shed 7 bases and J 0 bases; nucleotides not matched to a gene: 6. In germline, CDR1 is SNHLY, CDR2 FYNNEI. The CDR3, as DNA: TGTGCCAGCAACGCACAGGGGCTCTCTGGAAACACCATATATTTT. The encoded protein is CASNAQGLSGNTIYF.

The chain links TRBV27 to TRBJ2-3, with TRBD2 identical over 10 bases. The CDR3 runs 17 residues. V lost 4 bases to trimming and J lost 2 bases; unmatched junction nucleotides: 9. Germline-derived CDR1 and CDR2 are MNHEY and SMNVEV (reference sequence). The CDR3 protein is CASSSRASGGDTDTQYF. The CDR3 nucleotides are TGTGCCAGCAGTTCCCGCGCTAGCGGGGGCGACACAGATACGCAGTATTTT.

CDR3 sequence (DNA): TGTGCCAGCAGCCAAGATTGGAGCGGGCCTTCCTACGAGCAGTACTTC. This translates into CASSQDWSGPSYEQYF. V and J are TRBV4-2 and TRBJ2-7; TRBD2 is a possible D gene (6 bases). V was cut by 0 bases and J by 1 base, with 13 bases left in between. From germline, CDR1 is LGHNA and CDR2 YNFKEQ. The CDR3 is 16 residues long.

The V call is TRBV6-6, the J call TRBJ2-5; the match to TRBD2 covers 7 bases. Germline V gene lookup returns CDR1 MNHNY and CDR2 SVGAGI (reference sequence). The junction had 13 bases not matched to a gene; V was cut back by 7 bases and J by 5 bases. The CDR3 covers 15 residues. The CDR3 DNA is TGTGCCAGCATTCTTCATTCGGGGGGACGCGAGACCCAGTACTTC. This encodes CASILHSGGRETQYF.

J is TRBJ2-1 and V is TRBV7-2, with 12 positions matching TRBD2. Germline V gene lookup returns CDR1 SGHTA and CDR2 FQGNSA. The V segment lost 3 bases and the J segment 7 bases; nucleotides outside the gene matches: 7. The CDR3 sequence is 16 residues long. This CDR3 reads CASSFSSGRASNEQFF. CDR3 bases: TGTGCCAGCAGCTTCTCTAGCGGGAGGGCCTCGAATGAGCAGTTCTTC.

The gene calls are TRBV2 and TRBJ1-1, with TRBD1 as a possible D gene (6 bases). The CDR3 is 12 amino acids. V gave up 5 bases and J gave up 5 bases, with 9 bases separating them. The V gene's germline CDR1 is SNHLY and CDR2 FYNNEI. The CDR3 DNA reads TGTGCCAGCAGTACACAGGGTACTGAAGCTTTCTTT. Translating it yields CASSTQGTEAFF.

This clone has just a few counts. The CDR3 protein is CSVGDRILGELFF. The CDR3 nucleotides are TGCAGCGTTGGAGACAGAATCCTCGGGGAGCTGTTTTTT. The chain joins TRBV29-1 to TRBJ2-2; perhaps TRBD1 as D (5 bases). CDR1 and CDR2 (germline): SQVTM, ANQGSEA. This CDR3 has 13 amino acids. The V end lost 4 bases, the J end lost 7 bases, and 13 bases lay between the germline ends.

The chain links TRBV7-6 to TRBJ2-1; 9 bases align to TRBD2. The length of the CDR3 is 17 residues. Germline CDR1 reads SGHVS; CDR2 reads FNYEAQ. With 4 bases clipped from V and 5 bases from J, the junction kept 12 bases outside the gene matches. The CDR3 DNA is TGTGCCAGCAGCTCGCTTCTCAGCGGGAGGTCGGACAATGAGCAGTTCTTC. It encodes CASSSLLSGRSDNEQFF.

The chain has TRBV6-5 and TRBJ2-3; 7 bases map to TRBD1. Germline loops: CDR1 MNHEY, CDR2 SVGAGI. The V gene end was trimmed by 5 bases and the J gene end by 4 bases; junction bases not matched to a gene: 3. The CDR3 runs to 13 residues. The CDR3 region is CASSGQGADTQYF. CDR3 sequence (DNA): TGTGCCAGCAGTGGCCAGGGGGCAGATACGCAGTATTTT.

In this sample, this clone turned up a few times. J is TRBJ1-4 and V is TRBV5-6, with 7 bases that match TRBD1. The germline V gene encodes CDR1 SGHDT and CDR2 YYEEEE. This CDR3 comprises 13 residues. Losses at the gene ends were 7 bases for V and 7 bases for J; bases not matched to a gene: 7. Written as DNA, the CDR3 is TGTGCCAGCCTAGGGGGCTTCGGTGAAAAACTGTTTTTT. It yields the protein CASLGGFGEKLFF. Complete variable domain (other parts from reference TRBV5-6 and TRBJ1-4): DAGVTQSPTHLIKTRGQQVTLRCSPKSGHDTVSWYQQALGQGPQFIFQYYEEEERQRGNFPDRFSGHQFPNYSSELNVNALLLGDSALYLCASLGGFGEKLFFGSGTQLSVL.

J is TRBJ1-2 and V is TRBV29-1, with D perhaps TRBD1 (6 bases). Per germline, CDR1 SQVTM and CDR2 ANQGSEA. The CDR3 covers 14 residues. Deletions cut 0 bases from V and 8 bases from J, with 16 bases between. The DNA of the CDR3 is TGCAGCGTTGAAGATTGGGTTACAGGGCGGGGCTACACCTTC. Translation gives CSVEDWVTGRGYTF. Looking up the rest from reference TRBV29-1 and TRBJ1-2 gives the full variable domain: SAVISQKPSRDICQRGTSLTIQCQVDSQVTMMFWYRQQPGQSLTLIATANQGSEATYESGFVIDKFPISRPNLTFSTLTVSNMSPEDSSIYLCSVEDWVTGRGYTFGSGTRLTVV.

V usage is TRBV4-2 and J usage is TRBJ1-1, with 7 nucleotides matching TRBD1. This CDR3 spans 13 amino acids. In germline, CDR1 is LGHNA, CDR2 YNFKEQ. The V segment lost 6 bases and the J segment 8 bases; nucleotides outside the gene matches: 9. CDR3 sequence: CASSPTPDREAFF. In DNA form, the CDR3 reads TGTGCCAGCAGTCCTACCCCGGACAGGGAAGCTTTCTTT.

This clone was seen a handful of times. The CDR3 region has the DNA TGTGCCAGCGGGACTAGCGCCTACGAGCAGTACGTC. It specifies CASGTSAYEQYV. This rearrangement joins TRBV6-4 to TRBJ2-7; TRBD2 agrees at 10 bases. Trimming cost V 8 bases and J 2 bases; bases outside gene matches: 0. The CDR3 spans 12 residues. Germline V gene data show CDR1 as MRHNA and CDR2 as SNTAGT.

This clone was counted at least ten times. The chain links TRBV7-9 to TRBJ2-7; 7 nucleotides line up with TRBD1. Trimming cost V 4 bases and J 2 bases; bases outside gene matches: 5. CDR3 length equals 14 residues. CDR1 and CDR2 from the germline V gene are SEHNR and FQNEAQ (reference sequence). The CDR3 DNA reads as TGTGCCAGCAGCTCCCAGACAGGGCCCTACGAGCAGTACTTC. Amino acid sequence: CASSSQTGPYEQYF.

The V and J genes are TRBV30 and TRBJ2-7, with TRBD2 as a possible D gene (5 bases). Germline V gene lookup returns CDR1 GTSNPN and CDR2 SVGIG (reference sequence). Trimming removed 7 bases from V and 2 bases from J, with 15 bases in between. This CDR3 spans 13 amino acids. The CDR3 DNA follows: TGTGCCTTGGCCCCGGGGTTCCCCTACGAGCAGTACTTC. Translated: CALAPGFPYEQYF.

This sequence joins TRBV7-9 and TRBJ1-2, with a tentative D call TRBD1 (6 bases). Germline CDR1 and CDR2: SEHNR and FQNEAQ (reference sequence). Trimming stripped 1 base from V and 2 bases from J, with 8 bases between. The CDR3 has 14 amino acids. The CDR3 region is CASSLVGQNYGYTF. The CDR3 DNA reads TGTGCCAGCAGCTTAGTTGGACAGAACTATGGCTACACCTTC.